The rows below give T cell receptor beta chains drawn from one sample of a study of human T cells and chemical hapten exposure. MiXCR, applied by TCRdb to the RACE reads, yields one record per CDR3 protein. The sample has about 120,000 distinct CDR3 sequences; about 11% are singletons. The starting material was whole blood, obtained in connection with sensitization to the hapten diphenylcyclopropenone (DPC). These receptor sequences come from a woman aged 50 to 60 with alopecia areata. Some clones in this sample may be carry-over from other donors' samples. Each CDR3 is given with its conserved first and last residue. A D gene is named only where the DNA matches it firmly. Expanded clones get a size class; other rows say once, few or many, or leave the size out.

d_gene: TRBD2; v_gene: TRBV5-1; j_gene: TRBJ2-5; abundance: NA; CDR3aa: CASSSSGGAGETQYF; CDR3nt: TGCGCCAGCAGTTCCAGCGGGGGGGCCGGGGAGACCCAGTACTTC
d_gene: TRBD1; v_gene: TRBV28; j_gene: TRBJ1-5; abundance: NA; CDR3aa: CASSFNRGRGNQPQHF; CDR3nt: TGTGCCAGCAGTTTCAACAGGGGACGTGGCAATCAGCCCCAGCATTTT
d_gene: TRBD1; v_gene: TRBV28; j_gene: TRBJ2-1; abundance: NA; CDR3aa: CASSLSPGTGEHNEQFF; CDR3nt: TGTGCCAGCAGTTTATCCCCCGGGACAGGTGAACACAATGAGCAGTTCTTC
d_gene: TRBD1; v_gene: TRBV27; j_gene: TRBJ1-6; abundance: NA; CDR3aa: CASSTLDRGNSPLHF; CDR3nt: TGTGCCAGCTCCACCTTGGACAGGGGTAATTCACCCCTCCACTTT
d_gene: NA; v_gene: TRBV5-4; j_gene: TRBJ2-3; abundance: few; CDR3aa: CASSLAGVPGTDTQYF; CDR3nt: TGTGCCAGCAGCTTGGCAGGGGTGCCGGGCACAGATACGCAGTATTTT
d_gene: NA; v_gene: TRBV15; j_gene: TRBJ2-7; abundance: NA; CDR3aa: CATSRDTPYEQYF; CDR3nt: TGTGCCACCAGCAGAGATACCCCCTACGAGCAGTACTTC
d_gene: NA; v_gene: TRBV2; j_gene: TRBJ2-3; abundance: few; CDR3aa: CARATFTDTQYF; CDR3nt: TGTGCCAGAGCTACTTTCACAGATACGCAGTATTTT
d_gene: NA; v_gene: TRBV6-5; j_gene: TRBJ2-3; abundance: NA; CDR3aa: CASSYSNGRKYF; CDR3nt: TGTGCCAGCAGTTACTCGAATGGCAGGAAGTATTTT
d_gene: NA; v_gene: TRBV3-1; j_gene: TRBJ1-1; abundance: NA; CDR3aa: CASSPGERTEAFF; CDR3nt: TGTGCCAGCAGCCCGGGCGAGAGGACTGAAGCTTTCTTT
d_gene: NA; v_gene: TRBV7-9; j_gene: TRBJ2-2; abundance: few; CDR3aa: CASSLTVRVSTGELFF; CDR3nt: TGTGCCAGCAGCTTAACGGTCAGGGTGAGCACCGGGGAGCTGTTTTTT
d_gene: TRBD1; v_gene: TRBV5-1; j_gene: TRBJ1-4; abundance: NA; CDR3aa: CASSRWTGDIEKLFF; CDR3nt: TGCGCCAGCAGCCGTTGGACAGGGGACATTGAAAAACTGTTTTTT
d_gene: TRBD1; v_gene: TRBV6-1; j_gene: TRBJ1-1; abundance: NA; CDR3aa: CASSETGVPGNTEAFF; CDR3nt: TGTGCCAGCAGTGAAACAGGGGTCCCAGGGAACACTGAAGCTTTCTTT
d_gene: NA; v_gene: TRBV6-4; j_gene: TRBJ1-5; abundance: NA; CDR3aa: CASSGSSRRMGNQPQHF; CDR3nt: TGTGCCAGCAGTGGATCCTCGAGGAGGATGGGCAATCAGCCCCAGCATTTT
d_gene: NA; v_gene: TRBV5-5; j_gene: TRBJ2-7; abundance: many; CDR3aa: CASSTTGYEQYF; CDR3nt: TGTGCCAGCAGCACGACAGGTTACGAGCAGTACTTC
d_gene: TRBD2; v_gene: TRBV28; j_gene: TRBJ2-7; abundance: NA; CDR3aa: CASSKWTSGSYEQYF; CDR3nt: TGTGCCAGCTCGAAATGGACTAGCGGGAGCTACGAGCAGTACTTC
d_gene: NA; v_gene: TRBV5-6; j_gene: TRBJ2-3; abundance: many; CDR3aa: CASSRTGTDTQYF; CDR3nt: TGTGCCAGCAGTCGGACAGGCACAGATACGCAGTATTTT
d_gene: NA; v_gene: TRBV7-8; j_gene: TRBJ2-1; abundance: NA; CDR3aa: CASSFAPRNNEQFF; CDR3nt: TGTGCCAGCAGCTTTGCCCCTCGGAACAATGAGCAGTTCTTC
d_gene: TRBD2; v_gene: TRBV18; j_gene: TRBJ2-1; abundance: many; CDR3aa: CASSPPIGLAYNEQFF; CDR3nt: TGTGCCAGCTCACCACCTATCGGACTAGCCTACAATGAGCAGTTCTTC
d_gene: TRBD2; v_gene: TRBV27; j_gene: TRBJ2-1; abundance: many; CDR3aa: CASTRAGGPFNEQFF; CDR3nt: TGTGCCAGCACCCGAGCGGGGGGACCTTTCAATGAGCAGTTCTTC
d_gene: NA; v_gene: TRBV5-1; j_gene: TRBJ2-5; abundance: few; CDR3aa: CASSFSRGTRETQYF; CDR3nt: TGCGCCAGCAGCTTTTCTAGGGGAACTCGAGAGACCCAGTACTTC
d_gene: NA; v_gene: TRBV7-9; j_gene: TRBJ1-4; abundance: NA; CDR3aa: CASSLGTGEKLFF; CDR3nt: TGTGCCAGCAGCTTAGGAACCGGGGAAAAACTGTTTTTT
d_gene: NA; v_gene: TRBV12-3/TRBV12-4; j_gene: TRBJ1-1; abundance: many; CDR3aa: CASSLLRGLDTEAFF; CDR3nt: TGTGCCAGCAGTTTATTAAGGGGATTGGACACTGAAGCTTTCTTT
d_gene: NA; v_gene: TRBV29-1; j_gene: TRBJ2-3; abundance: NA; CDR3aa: CSVPAGTDTQYF; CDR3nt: TGCAGCGTTCCTGCAGGCACAGATACGCAGTATTTT
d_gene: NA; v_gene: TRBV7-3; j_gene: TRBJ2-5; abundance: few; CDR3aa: CASSCTDKETQYF; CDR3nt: TGTGCCAGCAGCTGTACAGATAAAGAGACCCAGTACTTC
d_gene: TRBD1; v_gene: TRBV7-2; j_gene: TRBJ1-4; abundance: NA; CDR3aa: CASSLGQGTTNEKLFF; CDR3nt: TGTGCCAGCAGCTTAGGACAGGGGACTACTAATGAAAAACTGTTTTTT
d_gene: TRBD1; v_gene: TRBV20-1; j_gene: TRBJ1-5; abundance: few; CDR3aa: CSARRTGGGNQPQHF; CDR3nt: TGCAGTGCTAGACGGACAGGGGGTGGGAATCAGCCCCAGCATTTT
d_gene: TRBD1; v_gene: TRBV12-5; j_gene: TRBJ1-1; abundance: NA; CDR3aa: CASARQGAFTEAFF; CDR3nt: TGTGCTAGTGCCCGACAGGGGGCCTTTACTGAAGCTTTCTTT
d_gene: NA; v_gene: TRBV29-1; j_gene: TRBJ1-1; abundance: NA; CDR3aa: CSVEDRGLNTEAFF; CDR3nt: TGCAGCGTTGAAGACCGGGGATTGAACACTGAAGCTTTCTTT
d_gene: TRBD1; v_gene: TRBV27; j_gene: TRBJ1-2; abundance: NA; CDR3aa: CASNLRGAGGYGYTF; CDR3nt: TGTGCCAGCAATCTGAGGGGGGCAGGGGGCTATGGCTACACCTTC
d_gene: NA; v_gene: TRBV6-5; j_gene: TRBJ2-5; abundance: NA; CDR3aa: CASSYSLPGDRETQYF; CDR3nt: TGTGCCAGCAGTTACTCGTTACCAGGGGATCGGGAGACCCAGTACTTC
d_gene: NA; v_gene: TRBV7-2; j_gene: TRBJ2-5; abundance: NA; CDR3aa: CASSRPEGQETQYF; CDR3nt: TGTGCCAGCAGCCGACCCGAAGGCCAAGAGACCCAGTACTTC
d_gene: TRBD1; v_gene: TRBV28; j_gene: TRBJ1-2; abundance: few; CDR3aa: CASSLKTQGAYGYTF; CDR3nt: TGTGCCAGCAGTCTGAAAACGCAGGGGGCCTATGGCTACACCTTC
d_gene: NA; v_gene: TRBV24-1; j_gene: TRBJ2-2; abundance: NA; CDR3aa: CATGGSLNTGELFF; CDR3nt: TGTGCCACCGGAGGGTCGTTAAACACCGGGGAGCTGTTTTTT
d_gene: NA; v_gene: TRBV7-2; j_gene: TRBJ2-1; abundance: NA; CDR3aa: CASSSSVGSYNEQFF; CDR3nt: TGTGCCAGCAGCTCCAGCGTTGGCTCCTACAATGAGCAGTTCTTC
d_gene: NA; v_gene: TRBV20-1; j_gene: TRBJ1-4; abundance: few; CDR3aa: CSAGRNEKLFF; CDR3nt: TGCAGTGCTGGCCGTAATGAAAAACTGTTTTTT
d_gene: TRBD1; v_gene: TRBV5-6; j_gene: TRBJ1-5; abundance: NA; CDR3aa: CASSIDRERGPQHF; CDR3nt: TGTGCCAGCAGCATCGACAGGGAACGTGGGCCCCAGCATTTT
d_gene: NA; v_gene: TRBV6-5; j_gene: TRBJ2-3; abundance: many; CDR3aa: CASSYGHTDTQYF; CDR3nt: TGTGCCAGCAGTTACGGCCACACAGATACGCAGTATTTT
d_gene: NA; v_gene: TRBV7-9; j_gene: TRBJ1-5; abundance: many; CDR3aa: CASSHGSDSQPQHF; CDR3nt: TGTGCCAGCAGCCACGGGTCTGACTCTCAGCCCCAGCATTTT
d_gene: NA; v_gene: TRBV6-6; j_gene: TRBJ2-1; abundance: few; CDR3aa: CASSYGEQFF; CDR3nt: TGTGCCAGCAGTTACGGTGAGCAGTTCTTC
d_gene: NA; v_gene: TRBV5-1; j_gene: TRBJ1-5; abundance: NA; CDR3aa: CASRRRDKNSNQPQHF; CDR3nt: TGCGCCAGCAGGCGCCGCGACAAAAATAGCAATCAGCCCCAGCATTTT
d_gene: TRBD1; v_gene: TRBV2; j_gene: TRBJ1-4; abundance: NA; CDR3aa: CASSGDRGGEKLFF; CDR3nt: TGTGCCAGCAGCGGGGACAGGGGAGGAGAAAAACTGTTTTTT
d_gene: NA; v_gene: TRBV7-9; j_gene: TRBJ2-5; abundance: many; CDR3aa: CASSLRGQEQETQYF; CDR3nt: TGTGCCAGCAGCTTACGTGGGCAGGAACAAGAGACCCAGTACTTC
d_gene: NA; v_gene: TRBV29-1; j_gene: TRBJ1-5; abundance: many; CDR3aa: CSVVDSTNQPQHF; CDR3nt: TGCAGCGTTGTGGACAGTACCAATCAGCCCCAGCATTTT
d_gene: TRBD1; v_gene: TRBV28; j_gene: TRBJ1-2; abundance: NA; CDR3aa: CASRGTGGAGYTF; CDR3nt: TGTGCCAGCAGGGGGACAGGGGGGGCAGGCTACACCTTC
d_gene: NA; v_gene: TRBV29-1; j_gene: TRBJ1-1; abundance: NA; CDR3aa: CSVESGKVHTEAFF; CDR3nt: TGCAGCGTTGAGTCAGGGAAAGTCCACACTGAAGCTTTCTTT